This TCR beta chain was sequenced during a study of CD8 T cells in ankylosing spondylitis (dated by TCRdb to the late 2010s). Notes on the research overall: To find TCR variants linked to disease, the study profiled T cell receptor beta repertoires in ankylosing spondylitis patients and healthy donors. In total, the full study cohort was made up of 95 to 110 healthy donors and 25 ankylosing spondylitis patients. Peripheral blood samples were taken, and synovial fluid was additionally collected from ankylosing spondylitis patients.

This clonotype occurred a few times. Its target antigen remains unknown. Nothing much larger sits one base from this clone, and base qualities are not available. V is cut back by 4 bases and J by 3 bases, with 6 bases in the junction unmatched. Reading from cysteine to phenylalanine, the CDR3 counts 15 amino acids. Only CDR3 DNA is held: 45 bases, read in frame from base 1. General findings and caveats noted by the study authors: According to the report, matched synovial fluid samples from ankylosing spondylitis patients were significantly enriched for the disease-linked clones. A CD8+ phenotype was shown by the disease-linked clones, which were found at relatively low frequencies in peripheral blood. A TCR beta motif of about 8 highly homologous amino acid variants appeared characteristic of blood from ankylosing spondylitis patients. Some TCR beta motif variants had previously been reported in synovial fluid and blood of reactive arthritis patients, which suggested common disease-initiation mechanisms.

The instrument given in TCRdb is Illumina HiSeq 2500. Quantitative 5'-RACE with molecular barcodes was the method used to prepare the TCR beta libraries. In the original analysis: A new computational method, built on a probabilistic model of VDJ rearrangement, was used to identify disease-linked TCR variants. TCRdb applied fastp at Q25 and MiXCR to the public reads, then kept only in-frame beta chains. One record per CDR3 amino acid sequence lists the most common genes and DNA. TCRdb, not the original authors, processed these V and J calls. Counted in this sample were about 340,000 distinct CDR3 sequences; roughly 14% of them appeared once. Around 1% of the sample is in the top ten clones.

Sequenced material: blood, either unsorted or a sorted T cell fraction (not recorded which). This TCR came from a male donor with ankylosing spondylitis or in good health (not recorded which). This sequence uses TRBV12-3 or TRBV12-4 and TRBJ2-3, and 8 junctional nucleotides match TRBD1. The CDR3 reads CASSSRTGSTDTQYF. The base sequence is TGTGCCAGCAGTTCCAGGACAGGGAGTACAGATACGCAGTATTTT.